This entry is about one T cell receptor (beta chain). Trimming removed 1 base at V and 3 bases at J, with 15 bases between. The CDR3 runs to 16 residues. CDR1 is KGHSH, CDR2 LQKENI, per germline. TCRdb re-analysed the RT-PCR reads in MiXCR, keeping a single row per CDR3 protein. This table holds around 250,000 distinct CDR3 sequences, 12% found once. This sample stems from a study of response to subunit inactivated influenza vaccine. The chain couples TRBV18 to TRBJ2-5, with D tentatively TRBD1 or TRBD2 (5 bases each). This clonotype originated in a man aged 45-60 years who received an inactivated influenza vaccine. The sequencing used non-naive T cells sorted from PBMCs, collected 14 to 15 days before vaccination. This chain's CDR3 is CASSPRSDSGKETQYF. As DNA, the CDR3 is TGTGCCAGCTCACCACGATCAGACAGCGGAAAAGAGACCCAGTACTTC.